This TCR beta chain was obtained from a study of T cell repertoires in cytomegalovirus infection. Study outcomes and limitations: Of the TCR beta families, the public ones yielded a cumulative frequency that identified carriers of CMV plus the relevant HLA. Across the ex vivo response, the dominant clonotypes were HLA-C-restricted CMV-specific TCR beta clonotypes.

TCRdb analysed the reads with MiXCR anew, one entry per CDR3 protein. This sample has roughly 500,000 distinct CDR3 sequences, with 30% to 40% found just once. Concerning this clonotype: Its specificity is not known.

The CDR3 runs 16 residues. Germline V lookup: CDR1 SGHRS, CDR2 YFSETQ. The ends were cut back, 1 base at V and 6 bases at J, with 16 bases in the middle. This chain links TRBV5-1 with TRBJ2-2; the D gene could be TRBD1 or TRBD2 (5 bases each). The source material was cultured PBMCs, sampled from culture after CMV antigen stimulation. This TCR derives from a human donor in good health (CMV status not recorded). Some clones in this sample may be carry-over from other donors' samples. CDR3: CASSLIQLRGAGELFF. The CDR3 DNA follows: TGCGCCAGCAGCTTGATTCAACTCAGAGGGGCCGGGGAGCTGTTTTTT.